This T cell receptor (beta chain) is from a study of immune heterogeneity within non-small cell lung tumors. Whole-study context: There were a few squamous cell carcinomas, about ten non-squamous carcinomas and 1 tumor not otherwise specified.

TCRs were amplified from about 560 ng gDNA of bulk tumor per sample. Collection of several biopsies per primary tumor, spaced far apart, took place during surgery. Those enrolled were patients newly diagnosed with untreated non-small cell lung cancer and undergoing curative surgery. The study drew donors from newly diagnosed non-small cell lung cancer patients having surgery with curative intent. Germline V CDR1 and CDR2: SGHVS, FQNEAQ. The CDR3 is 17 amino acids. Findings and limits, study-wide: Recurrence of identical dominant CDR3 beta clonotypes was observed across tumor sites within a patient, alongside site-unique high-frequency clones. Local tumor mutational burden correlated moderately but significantly with local T-cell clonality (R roughly 0.37).

Only a few counts were recorded for this clonotype. What it binds is unknown. At one boundary the junction diverges from the germline segment, which might be a read error. TCR beta CDR3 amplification used multiplex PCR with 32 V and 13 J primers. TCRdb independently ran MiXCR on the multiplex PCR reads; one entry per CDR3 protein. The table includes some 10,000 distinct CDR3 sequences, less than 30% detected once. This receptor was taken from a man in his fifties or sixties with non-small cell lung cancer. The material sequenced was lung tumor tissue. The chain carries TRBV7-8 and TRBJ2-5; TRBD2 matches 12 bases. The CDR3 DNA reads as TGTGCCAGCACCTTAAGACTAGCGGGGGCTTTGCAAGAGACCCAGTACTTC. As protein: CASTLRLAGALQETQYF.